This TCR beta chain was captured in a study of cytomegalovirus exposure and HLA in healthy donors. General observations from the study: Among TCR beta chains of equal frequency, HLA-associated ones were more clonally expanded in a later analysis. As a later analysis showed, several of the most significant clusters appeared to be linked to common viral pathogens.

V shed 5 bases and J shed 3 bases, with 11 bases lying between them. This CDR3 is 13 amino acids long. The V gene's germline CDR1 is SGHVS and CDR2 FQNEAQ. A remark on this clone: Its matching antigen is unknown.

The PCR employed 60 Vbeta primers together with 13 Jbeta primers. The table came from immunoSEQ multiplex PCR; TCRdb's copy has only in-frame clones and leaves some out. The sample shows approximately 100,000 clones, about 80% of them seen only once. The sample consisted of PBMCs. The chain is built from TRBV7-8 and TRBJ2-7; tentatively, D is TRBD2 (5 bases). The receptor's source is a man between 35 and 55 years old in good health and CMV-seronegative. The CDR3 coding sequence is TGTGCCAGCAGCCCCCACACTAGCTACGAGCAGTACGTC. Translating it yields CASSPHTSYEQYV.